Following are 13 T cell receptor beta chains from one sample sequenced in a study of identical twins. TCRdb re-called the 5' RACE reads with MiXCR, one entry per CDR3 protein. The top ten clones hold 4% of a sample with under 300,000 distinct CDR3 sequences, roughly 13% of them seen once. These data also featured in a second study, about yellow fever vaccine responses in identical twins.

The specimen was memory (CD45RO+) T cells sorted from blood. The receptors here all came from a woman younger than 35 in good health.

This chain connects TRBV5-1 to TRBJ2-5; 13 bases match TRBD2. The CDR3 runs 16 residues. Per the germline V gene, CDR1 is SGHRS and CDR2 is YFSETQ. The V and J ends lost 6 bases and 1 base, in that order; junction bases with no gene match: 6. Here the CDR3 reads CASIATSGGPQETQYF. CDR3 bases: TGCGCCAGCATCGCGACTAGCGGGGGGCCCCAAGAGACCCAGTACTTC.

This clonotype was found a few times. The chain carries TRBV30 and TRBJ2-7, with D possibly being TRBD2 (5 bases). CDR3 length equals 15 residues. V gave up 4 bases and J gave up 2 bases, with 18 bases separating them. Germline CDR1 is GTSNPN and CDR2 is SVGIG (reference sequence). CDR3 loop: CAWTDYPTGTYEQYF. In DNA form, the CDR3 reads TGTGCCTGGACAGACTACCCTACCGGCACCTACGAGCAGTACTTC.

This clonotype was recorded a few times. The J gene is TRBJ1-2, the V gene TRBV5-1, with 9 bases fitting TRBD1. The J segment lost 5 bases and the V segment lost 0 bases, leaving 8 bases of the junction unmatched. Germline V gene sequence: CDR1 SGHRS, CDR2 YFSETQ. The CDR3 has 16 amino acids. The chain's CDR3 is CASSLAEDRGMYGYTF. DNA of the CDR3: TGCGCCAGCAGCTTGGCCGAGGACAGGGGAATGTATGGCTACACCTTC.

This clonotype was seen only a few times. The CDR3: CASSLKGPNEKLFF. The CDR3 DNA is TGTGCCAGCAGCCTTAAGGGACCTAATGAAAAACTGTTTTTT. The chain carries TRBV3-1 and TRBJ1-4; TRBD1 might be the D (5 bases). CDR3 length: 14 residues. V was cut by 4 bases and J by 3 bases, with 9 bases left in between. Germline CDR1 LGHDT, CDR2 YNNKEL (reference sequence).

This clonotype was seen only a few times. The V gene is TRBV6-2 or TRBV6-3, the J gene TRBJ2-7; the D gene is possibly TRBD1 (6 bases). Trimming left V 10 bases short and J 3 bases short, with 13 bases between. The CDR3 is made up of 12 amino acids. Germline-derived CDR1 and CDR2 are MNHEY and SVGEGT. The CDR3 sequence is CATRDNFYEQYF. The CDR3 DNA reads TGTGCCACCCGGGACAACTTCTACGAGCAGTACTTC.

This clonotype occurred a few times. V is TRBV3-1 and J is TRBJ2-3; D remains unclear. The CDR3 runs 13 residues. Trimming took off 0 bases at V and 9 bases at J, with 10 bases between the two ends. Germline values: CDR1 LGHDT, CDR2 YNNKEL (reference sequence). CDR3 residues: CASSQDRRSTQYF. CDR3 bases: TGTGCCAGCAGCCAAGATCGAAGGAGCACGCAGTATTTT.

At least ten counts were recorded for this clonotype. The J gene is TRBJ2-7, the V gene TRBV4-3; no clear D gene. The germline gives CDR1 LGHNA, CDR2 YSLEER. The CDR3 consists of 14 residues. The V end was cut by 6 bases, the J end by 2 bases, with 14 bases between. The chain's CDR3 is CASSPRRSPYEQYF. The CDR3 DNA is TGCGCCAGCAGTCCCAGACGGAGCCCCTACGAGCAGTACTTC.

The chain has TRBV7-2 and TRBJ1-4; maybe TRBD1 (6 bases). V was cut by 1 base and J by 4 bases, with 10 bases left in between. This CDR3 region has 15 residues. Germline CDR1 SGHTA, CDR2 FQGNSA. Written as DNA, the CDR3 is TGTGCCAGCAGCTTAGTGACAGGCCTTAATGAAAAACTGTTTTTT. It specifies CASSLVTGLNEKLFF.

This clonotype was seen only a few times. This sequence joins TRBV29-1 and TRBJ1-1, with TRBD1 matching over 8 bases. CDR3 size: 12 residues. The V segment lost 6 bases and the J segment 7 bases; nucleotides outside the gene matches: 7. Germline V CDR1 and CDR2: SQVTM, ANQGSEA. The CDR3 coding sequence is TGCAGCGTGGACAGGGAAGGGGATGAAGCTTTCTTT. The encoded protein is CSVDREGDEAFF.

This rearrangement joins TRBV7-2 to TRBJ2-1; D is undetermined. Germline V gene data show CDR1 as SGHTA and CDR2 as FQGNSA. With 5 bases removed from V and 8 bases from J, the gap between germline ends came to 22 bases. The CDR3 runs 16 residues. CDR3 protein: CASSRGGSVARDEQFF. The CDR3 DNA is TGTGCCAGCAGCCGCGGCGGTTCAGTCGCCCGGGATGAGCAGTTCTTC.

The chain carries TRBV3-1 and TRBJ2-1, with D unclear. Per germline, CDR1 LGHDT and CDR2 YNNKEL (reference sequence). This CDR3 comprises 14 residues. Trimming shortened V by 3 bases and J by 4 bases, and 10 bases separated the two germline ends. Here the CDR3 reads CASSQAPTYNEQFF. CDR3 in DNA: TGTGCCAGCAGCCAGGCTCCGACGTACAATGAGCAGTTCTTC.

The sample holds a few counts of this clonotype. This chain uses TRBV10-3 with TRBJ2-3, with 11 nucleotides matching TRBD2. CDR1 and CDR2 (germline): ENHRY, SYGVKD. Germline trimming cut 4 bases from V and 11 bases from J; bases unmatched to any gene: 5. The CDR3 is made up of 13 amino acids. The CDR3: CAISAQLAGEQYF. The CDR3 bases are TGTGCCATCAGTGCCCAACTAGCGGGGGAGCAGTATTTT.

This clonotype was seen only a few times. The genes are TRBV3-1 and TRBJ2-7; weak D call: TRBD2 (6 bases). Trimming shortened V by 0 bases and J by 0 bases, and 12 bases separated the two germline ends. There are 16 residues in the CDR3. Germline V gives CDR1 LGHDT, CDR2 YNNKEL (reference sequence). DNA of the CDR3: TGTGCCAGCAGCCAAGATCTAGCGAAAAGCTCCTACGAGCAGTACTTC. Amino acid sequence: CASSQDLAKSSYEQYF.